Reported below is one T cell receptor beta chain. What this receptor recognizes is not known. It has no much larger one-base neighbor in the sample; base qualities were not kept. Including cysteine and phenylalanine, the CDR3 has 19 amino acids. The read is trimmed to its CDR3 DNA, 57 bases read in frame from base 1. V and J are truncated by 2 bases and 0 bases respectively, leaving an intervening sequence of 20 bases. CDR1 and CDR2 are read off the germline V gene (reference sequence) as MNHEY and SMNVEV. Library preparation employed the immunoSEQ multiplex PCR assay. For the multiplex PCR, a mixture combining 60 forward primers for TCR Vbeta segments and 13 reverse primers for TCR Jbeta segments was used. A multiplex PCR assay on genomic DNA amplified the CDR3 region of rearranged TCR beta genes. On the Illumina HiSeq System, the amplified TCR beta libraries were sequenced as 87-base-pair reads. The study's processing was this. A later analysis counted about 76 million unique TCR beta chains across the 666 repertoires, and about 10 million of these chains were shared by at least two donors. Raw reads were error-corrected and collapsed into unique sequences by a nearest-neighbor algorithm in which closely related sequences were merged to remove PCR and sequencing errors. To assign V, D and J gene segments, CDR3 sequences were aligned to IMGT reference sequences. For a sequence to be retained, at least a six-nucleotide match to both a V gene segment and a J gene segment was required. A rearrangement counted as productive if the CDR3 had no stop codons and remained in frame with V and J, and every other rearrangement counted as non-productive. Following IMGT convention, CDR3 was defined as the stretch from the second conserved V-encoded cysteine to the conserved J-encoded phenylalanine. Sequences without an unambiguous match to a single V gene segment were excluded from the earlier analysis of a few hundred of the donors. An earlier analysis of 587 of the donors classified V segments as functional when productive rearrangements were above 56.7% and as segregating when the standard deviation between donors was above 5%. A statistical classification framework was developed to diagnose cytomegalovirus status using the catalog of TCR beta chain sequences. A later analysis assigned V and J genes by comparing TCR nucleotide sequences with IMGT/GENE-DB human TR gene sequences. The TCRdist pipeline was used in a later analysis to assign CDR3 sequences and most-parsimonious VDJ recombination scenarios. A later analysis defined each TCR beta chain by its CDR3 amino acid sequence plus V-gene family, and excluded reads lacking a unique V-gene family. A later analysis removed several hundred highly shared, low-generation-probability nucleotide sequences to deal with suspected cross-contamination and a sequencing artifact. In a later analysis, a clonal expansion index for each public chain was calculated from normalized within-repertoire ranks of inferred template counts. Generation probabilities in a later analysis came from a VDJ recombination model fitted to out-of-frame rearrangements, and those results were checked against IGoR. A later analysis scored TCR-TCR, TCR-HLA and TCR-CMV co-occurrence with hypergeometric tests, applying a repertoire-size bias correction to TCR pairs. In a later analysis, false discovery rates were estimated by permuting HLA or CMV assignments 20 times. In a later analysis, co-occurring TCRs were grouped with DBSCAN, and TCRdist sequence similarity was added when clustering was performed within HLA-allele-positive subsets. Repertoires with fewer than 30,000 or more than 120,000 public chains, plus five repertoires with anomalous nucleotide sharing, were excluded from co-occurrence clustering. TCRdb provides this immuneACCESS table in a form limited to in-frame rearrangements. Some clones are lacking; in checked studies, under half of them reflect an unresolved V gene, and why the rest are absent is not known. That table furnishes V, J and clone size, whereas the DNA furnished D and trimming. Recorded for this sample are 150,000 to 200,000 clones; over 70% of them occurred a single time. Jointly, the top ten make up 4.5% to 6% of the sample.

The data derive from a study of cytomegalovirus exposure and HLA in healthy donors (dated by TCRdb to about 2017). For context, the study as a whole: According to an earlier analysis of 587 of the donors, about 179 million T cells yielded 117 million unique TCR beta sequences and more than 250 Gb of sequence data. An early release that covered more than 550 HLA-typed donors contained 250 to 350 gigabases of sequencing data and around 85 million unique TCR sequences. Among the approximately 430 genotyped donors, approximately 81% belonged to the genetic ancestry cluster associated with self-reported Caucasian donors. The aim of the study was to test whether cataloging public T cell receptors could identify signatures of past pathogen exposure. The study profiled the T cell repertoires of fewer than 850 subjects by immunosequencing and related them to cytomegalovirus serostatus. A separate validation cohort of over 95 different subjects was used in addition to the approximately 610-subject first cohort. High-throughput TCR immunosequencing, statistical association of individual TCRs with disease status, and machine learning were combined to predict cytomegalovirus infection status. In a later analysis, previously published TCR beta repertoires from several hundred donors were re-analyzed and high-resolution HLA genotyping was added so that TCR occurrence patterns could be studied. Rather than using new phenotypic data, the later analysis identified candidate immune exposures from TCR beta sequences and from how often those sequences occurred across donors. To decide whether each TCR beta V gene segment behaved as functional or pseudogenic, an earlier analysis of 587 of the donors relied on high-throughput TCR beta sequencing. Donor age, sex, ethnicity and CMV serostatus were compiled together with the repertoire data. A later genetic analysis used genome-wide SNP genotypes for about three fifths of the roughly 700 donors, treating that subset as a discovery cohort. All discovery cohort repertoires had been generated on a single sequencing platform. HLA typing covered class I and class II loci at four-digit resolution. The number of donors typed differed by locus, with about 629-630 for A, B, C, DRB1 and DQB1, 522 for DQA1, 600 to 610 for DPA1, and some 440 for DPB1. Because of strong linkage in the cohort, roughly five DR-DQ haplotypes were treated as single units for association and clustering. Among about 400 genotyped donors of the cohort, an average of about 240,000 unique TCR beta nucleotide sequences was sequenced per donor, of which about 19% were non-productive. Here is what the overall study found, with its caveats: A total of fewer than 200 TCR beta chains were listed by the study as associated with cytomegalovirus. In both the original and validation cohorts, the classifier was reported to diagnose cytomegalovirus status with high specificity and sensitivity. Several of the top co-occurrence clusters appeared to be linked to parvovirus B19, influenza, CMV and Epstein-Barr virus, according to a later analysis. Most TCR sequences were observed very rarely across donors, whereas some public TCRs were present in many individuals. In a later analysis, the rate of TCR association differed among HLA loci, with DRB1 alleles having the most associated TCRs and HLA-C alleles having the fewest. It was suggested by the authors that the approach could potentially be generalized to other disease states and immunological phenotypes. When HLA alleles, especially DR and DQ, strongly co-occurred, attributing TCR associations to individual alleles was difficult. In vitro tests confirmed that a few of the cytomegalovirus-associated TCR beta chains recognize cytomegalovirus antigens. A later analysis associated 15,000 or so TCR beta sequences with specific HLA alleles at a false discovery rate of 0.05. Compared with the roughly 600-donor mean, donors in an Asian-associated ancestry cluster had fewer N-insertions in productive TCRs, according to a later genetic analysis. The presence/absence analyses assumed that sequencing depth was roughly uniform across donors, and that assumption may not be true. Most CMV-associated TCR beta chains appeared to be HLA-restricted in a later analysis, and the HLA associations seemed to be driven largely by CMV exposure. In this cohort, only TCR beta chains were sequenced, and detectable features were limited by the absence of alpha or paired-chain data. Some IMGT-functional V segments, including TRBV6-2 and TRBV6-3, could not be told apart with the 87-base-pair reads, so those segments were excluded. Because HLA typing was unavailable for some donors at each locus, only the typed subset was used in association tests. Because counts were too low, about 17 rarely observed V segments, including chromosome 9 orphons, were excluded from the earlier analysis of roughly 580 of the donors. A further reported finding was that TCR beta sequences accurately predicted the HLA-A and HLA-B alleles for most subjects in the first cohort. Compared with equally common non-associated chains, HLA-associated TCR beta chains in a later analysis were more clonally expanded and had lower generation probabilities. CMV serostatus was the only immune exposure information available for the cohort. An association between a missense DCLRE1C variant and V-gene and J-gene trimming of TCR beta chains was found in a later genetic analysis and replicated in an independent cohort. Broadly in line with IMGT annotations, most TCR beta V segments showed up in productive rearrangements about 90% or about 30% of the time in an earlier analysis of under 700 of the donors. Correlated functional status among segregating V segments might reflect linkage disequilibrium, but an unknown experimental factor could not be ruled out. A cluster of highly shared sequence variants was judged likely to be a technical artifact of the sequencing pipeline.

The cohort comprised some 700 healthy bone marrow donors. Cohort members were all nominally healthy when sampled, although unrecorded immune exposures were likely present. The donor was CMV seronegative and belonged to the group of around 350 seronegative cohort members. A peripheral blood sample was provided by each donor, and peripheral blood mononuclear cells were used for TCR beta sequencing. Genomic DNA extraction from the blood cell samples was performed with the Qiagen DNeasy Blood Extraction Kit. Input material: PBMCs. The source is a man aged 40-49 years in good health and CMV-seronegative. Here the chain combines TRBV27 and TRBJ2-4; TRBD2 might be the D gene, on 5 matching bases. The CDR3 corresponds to CASSLTAASIILAKNIQYF. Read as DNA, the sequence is TGTGCCAGCAGTTTAACAGCGGCGTCGATTATACTAGCCAAAAACATTCAGTACTTC.